This record concerns one TCR beta chain sequence. What it binds is unknown. Other DNA sequences from this sample encode an identical CDR3 as well. Vbeta (60) and Jbeta (13) primers were used in the PCR. TCRdb's table, derived via immunoSEQ multiplex PCR, lists solely in-frame clones and lacks some. The repertoire includes around 190,000 clones, around 84% of them detected once, and about 3% sits in the top ten. These data come from a study of cytomegalovirus exposure and HLA in healthy donors. General study findings and limits: It was 164 TCR beta chains that were listed as cytomegalovirus-associated. Most subjects had HLA-A and HLA-B alleles reportedly predicted accurately by TCR beta sequences.

Germline V gene lookup returns CDR1 SGHRS and CDR2 YFSETQ. CDR3 length equals 13 residues. With 1 base removed from V and 2 bases from J, the gap between germline ends came to 7 bases. The source is a man in his forties in good health and CMV-seropositive. The V call is TRBV5-1, the J call TRBJ2-7; possibly TRBD1 for D (5 bases). Input material: PBMCs. CDR3 nucleotides: TGCGCCAGCAGCTTGCAGGGTACCTACGAGCAGTACTTC. It is translated as CASSLQGTYEQYF.